Below, 10 T cell receptor beta chains from the same sample are listed, as sequenced in a study of blood T cells in healthy people across ages. The use of a sample-barcoded 5' primer and a J-beta primer mix characterized a second PCR of 7 to 11 cycles. TCRdb called the 5' RACE reads again in MiXCR, with one record for every CDR3 protein. The data hold about 900,000 distinct CDR3 sequences, with 45% to 50% observed a single time. Input material: blood. The receptors originated from a man aged 25-45 years in good health.

Note on this clonotype: One end of the junction does not line up with germline, which may come from a read error. V gene TRBV7-2 combines with J gene TRBJ2-5; perhaps TRBD2 as D (5 bases). The CDR3 sequence is 14 residues long. CDR1 and CDR2 from the germline V gene are SGHTA and FQGNSA. DNA for the CDR3: TGTGTCAGCAGCTTAGGAGGCAGTTTGGAGACCCAGTACTTC. This encodes CVSSLGGSLETQYF.

The chain is built from TRBV7-2 and TRBJ1-1; 7 positions match TRBD1. Germline-derived CDR1 and CDR2 are SGHTA and FQGNSA. V lost 4 bases to trimming and J lost 1 base; unmatched junction nucleotides: 3. The CDR3 loop spans 14 amino acids. As DNA, the CDR3 is TGTGCCAGCAGCTGGGGACAGAGGAACACTGAAGCTTTCTTT. This codes for CASSWGQRNTEAFF.

The V call is TRBV4-2, the J call TRBJ2-7; TRBD1 matches at 7 bases. This CDR3 spans 15 amino acids. The V and J ends lost 0 bases and 2 bases, in that order; junction bases with no gene match: 4. Per the germline V gene, CDR1 is LGHNA and CDR2 is YNFKEQ. CDR3 DNA sequence: TGTGCCAGCAGCCAAGACCAGGGGGTTCCCTACGAGCAGTACTTC. It is translated as CASSQDQGVPYEQYF.

This clonotype has only one observation. This chain uses TRBV29-1 with TRBJ2-3; TRBD2 might be the D (5 bases). Trimming removed 7 bases at V and 9 bases at J, with 11 bases between. This CDR3 has 10 residues. Germline CDR1 SQVTM, CDR2 ANQGSEA. In nucleotides, the CDR3 is TGCAGCGCCCTAAGCGGCACGCAGTATTTT. This encodes CSALSGTQYF.

The chain couples TRBV11-1 to TRBJ1-2, with TRBD1 identical over 10 bases. This CDR3 region has 14 residues. V dropped 5 bases and J dropped 7; count of bases not matched to a gene: 7. Germline-derived CDR1 and CDR2 are SGHAT and FQDESV (reference sequence). Written as DNA, the CDR3 is TGTGCCAGCAGCCGCCGGGACAGGGGCGGTGGCTACACCTTC. This encodes CASSRRDRGGGYTF. Full variable domain (remainder filled in from reference TRBV11-1 and TRBJ1-2): EAEVAQSPRYKITEKSQAVAFWCDPISGHATLYWYRQILGQGPELLVQFQDESVVDDSQLPKDRFSAERLKGVDSTLKIQPAELGDSAMYLCASSRRDRGGGYTFGSGTRLTVV.

This chain joins TRBV4-2 and TRBJ2-7, with TRBD1 as a possible D gene (6 bases). The CDR3 totals 15 residues. Looked up from germline, CDR1 is LGHNA and CDR2 is YNFKEQ. Trimming took off 2 bases at V and 1 base at J, with 12 bases between the two ends. The CDR3 spells CASSQTRGGSYEQYF. DNA for the CDR3: TGTGCCAGCAGCCAAACCAGAGGGGGTTCCTACGAGCAGTACTTC.

This chain connects TRBV6-2 or TRBV6-3 to TRBJ1-1, with D possibly being TRBD1 (5 bases). Trimming removed 2 bases at V and 8 bases at J, with 15 bases between. Looked up from germline, CDR1 is MNHEY and CDR2 is SVGEGT. The CDR3 has 14 amino acids. CDR3 loop: CASSYPFTGLEAFF. CDR3 nucleotides: TGTGCCAGCAGTTACCCGTTCACAGGCCTGGAAGCTTTCTTT.

This clonotype was picked up a small number of times. As DNA, the CDR3 is TGTGCCAGCAGTCATCCGGGAGGGGGAGACGAGCAGTACTTC. Its protein is CASSHPGGGDEQYF. V gene TRBV2 combines with J gene TRBJ2-4, with TRBD2 identical over 8 bases. The end of the DNA is better explained by TRBJ2-7, so the J call may be wrong. This CDR3 comprises 14 residues. Germline V lookup: CDR1 SNHLY, CDR2 FYNNEI.

This clonotype was counted between two and nine times. This chain uses TRBV12-3 or TRBV12-4 with TRBJ1-2; D is perhaps TRBD1 (5 bases). Trimming cost V 1 base and J 6 bases, with 12 bases left between them. There are 14 residues in the CDR3. The CDR3 nucleotides are TGTGCCAGCAGTTTAGGTCTACAGGCAAATGGCTACACCTTC. Residues: CASSLGLQANGYTF.

Many counts were recorded for this clonotype. The chain has TRBV10-3 and TRBJ2-3; 14 bases fit TRBD2. The CDR3 length is 18 residues. The ends lost 4 bases at V and 6 bases at J; junction bases unmatched: 12. The germline V gene encodes CDR1 ENHRY and CDR2 SYGVKD. Here the CDR3 DNA reads TGTGCCATCAGTGGAGGGCCGACTAGCGGGGGGGATTCGGATACGCAGTATTTT. It codes for CAISGGPTSGGDSDTQYF.